A single sample gave rise to the 32 T cell receptor beta chains below, sequenced in a study of shared clonotypes between healthy human individuals. Assay: immunoSEQ multiplex PCR; the TCRdb copy retains only in-frame clones and omits some. The table shows approximately 2.5 million clones, with roughly 93% occurring only once. Source material: naive CD4+ T cells from PBMCs. As for subset: CD45RA+ positively selected. The receptors come from a man younger than 35 in good health. Some clones in this sample may be carry-over from other donors' samples.

The chain recombines TRBV27 with TRBJ1-2, with D perhaps TRBD1 (6 bases). The germline CDR1 and CDR2 sequences are MNHEY and SMNVEV (reference sequence). The V end lost 2 bases, the J end lost 7 bases, and 14 bases lay between the germline ends. The CDR3 covers 14 residues. CDR3 in amino acids: CASSLPGAGGGYTF. CDR3 nucleotides: TGTGCCAGCAGTTTACCAGGGGCAGGCGGTGGCTACACCTTC.

This chain connects TRBV5-1 to TRBJ2-2, with D perhaps TRBD1 (5 bases). Trimming cost V 0 bases and J 0 bases, with 9 bases left between them. There are 16 residues in the CDR3. Germline V gene data show CDR1 as SGHRS and CDR2 as YFSETQ. CDR3 protein: CASSLDRGANTGELFF. CDR3 nucleotides: TGCGCCAGCAGCTTGGATAGGGGTGCGAACACCGGGGAGCTGTTTTTT.

The rearrangement uses TRBV5-1 and TRBJ2-5, with D perhaps given as TRBD1 or TRBD2 (6 bases each). The germline V gene encodes CDR1 SGHRS and CDR2 YFSETQ. The CDR3 loop spans 16 amino acids. The V gene lost 3 bases and the J gene lost 0 bases, with 15 bases spanning the gap. The CDR3 sequence: CASSWSSGDYQETQYF. The CDR3 region has the DNA TGCGCCAGCAGCTGGAGCTCAGGGGACTACCAAGAGACCCAGTACTTC.

To note about this clone: The same CDR3 also results from other DNA sequences found in this sample. The gene calls are TRBV5-4 and TRBJ2-5; D ambiguous. The V gene lost 0 bases and the J gene lost 5 bases, with 8 bases spanning the gap. The germline V gene encodes CDR1 SGHNT and CDR2 YYREEE (reference sequence). The CDR3 covers 13 residues. CDR3 amino acids: CASSLGQPETQYF. The CDR3 region has the DNA TGTGCCAGCAGCTTGGGGCAACCCGAGACCCAGTACTTC.

The gene calls are TRBV28 and TRBJ2-5; 9 bases match TRBD2. The CDR3 consists of 16 residues. Germline CDR1 is MDHEN and CDR2 is SYDVKM. The trim removed 4 bases at V and 1 base at J, leaving 7 bases unmatched. CDR3 protein: CASSSRLADTQETQYF. The CDR3 region has the DNA TGTGCCAGCAGTTCTAGACTAGCGGATACCCAAGAGACCCAGTACTTC.

J is TRBJ2-3 and V is TRBV6-1; the D gene is possibly TRBD2 (6 bases). V lost 8 bases to trimming and J lost 1 base, with 10 bases between them. The CDR3 spans 13 residues. Germline CDR1 MNHNS, CDR2 SASEGT. CDR3 in DNA: TGTGCCAGCCGACTAGTAGGCACAGATACGCAGTATTTT. Residues: CASRLVGTDTQYF.

For this clone: The sample carries other DNA sequences with the same CDR3. V usage is TRBV5-5 and J usage is TRBJ1-2, with D uncertain. CDR1 and CDR2 (germline): SGHKS, YYEKEE (reference sequence). V lost 2 bases and J lost 2, with 7 bases in between. This CDR3 is 13 amino acids long. In DNA form, the CDR3 reads TGTGCCAGCAGCTTAGACATCAACTATGGCTACACCTTC. This translates into CASSLDINYGYTF.

To note about this clone: The sample contains more than one DNA sequence encoding this CDR3. The chain has TRBV6-6 and TRBJ2-3; D is possibly TRBD2 (5 bases). V dropped 0 bases and J dropped 3 bases, with 7 bases sitting between them. This CDR3 is built from 14 residues. Germline loops: CDR1 MNHNY, CDR2 SVGAGI (reference sequence). This CDR3 reads CASSYSSGTDTQYF. DNA for the CDR3: TGTGCCAGCAGTTACTCGTCGGGAACAGATACGCAGTATTTT.

In this sample, this clone turned up once. This rearrangement joins TRBV5-1 to TRBJ2-5; 9 bases fit TRBD2. Unmatched junction bases numbered 6, after V lost 4 bases and J lost 5 bases. The CDR3 covers 14 residues. CDR1 is SGHRS and CDR2 is YFSETQ in the germline V gene. The CDR3 loop reads CASSPAAGGETQYF. CDR3 DNA sequence: TGCGCCAGCAGCCCGGCCGCGGGAGGGGAGACCCAGTACTTC.

This rearrangement joins TRBV4-1 to TRBJ2-1; perhaps TRBD1 as D (5 bases). The CDR3 sequence is 13 residues long. V gave up 0 bases and J gave up 15 bases, with 15 bases separating them. The germline V gene encodes CDR1 MGHRA and CDR2 YSYEKL. The CDR3 loop reads CASSQEGVSSPFF. Here the CDR3 DNA reads TGCGCCAGCAGCCAAGAAGGGGTCAGTAGTCCGTTCTTC.

The rearrangement joins TRBV7-2 to TRBJ2-7; D is undetermined. The CDR3 sequence is 14 residues long. V gave up 5 bases and J gave up 0 bases, with 11 bases separating them. The germline V gene encodes CDR1 SGHTA and CDR2 FQGNSA. The CDR3 nucleotides read TGTGCCAGCAGCCCAAAACAAGCCTCCTACGAGCAGTACTTC. It yields the protein CASSPKQASYEQYF.

The table lists this clone with a few counts. The V gene is TRBV6-5, the J gene TRBJ1-5; D possibly corresponds to TRBD1 (5 bases). The germline gives CDR1 MNHEY, CDR2 SVGAGI. This CDR3 contains 15 residues. With 0 bases removed from V and 4 bases from J, the gap between germline ends came to 10 bases. The CDR3 protein is CASSYSGGLNQPQHF. CDR3 nucleotide sequence: TGTGCCAGCAGTTACTCGGGGGGTTTGAATCAGCCCCAGCATTTT.

The V call is TRBV25-1, the J call TRBJ1-2, with 7 bases lining up with TRBD1. Per the germline V gene, CDR1 is MGHDK and CDR2 is SYGVNS. The V gene end was trimmed by 5 bases and the J gene end by 10 bases; junction bases not matched to a gene: 13. The CDR3 covers 14 residues. The CDR3 here is CASSPHRAGGDYTF. The CDR3 DNA is TGTGCCAGCAGTCCGCATCGGGCAGGGGGGGACTACACCTTC.

V gene TRBV29-1 combines with J gene TRBJ1-2; no firm D call. Trimming shortened V by 0 bases and J by 8 bases, and 4 bases separated the two germline ends. Germline CDR1 SQVTM, CDR2 ANQGSEA. This CDR3 has 10 amino acids. The CDR3 loop is CSVEETGYTF. The CDR3 bases are TGCAGCGTTGAAGAGACCGGCTACACCTTC.

The chain is built from TRBV4-2 and TRBJ2-3; D is uncertain. V was trimmed by 0 bases and J by 3 bases, leaving 4 bases between them. Germline loops: CDR1 LGHNA, CDR2 YNFKEQ. The CDR3 covers 13 residues. The CDR3 sequence is CASSQDVTDTQYF. The DNA of the CDR3 is TGTGCCAGCAGCCAAGATGTGACAGATACGCAGTATTTT.

This chain joins TRBV29-1 and TRBJ2-5; D is unclear. The CDR3 runs to 13 residues. Trimming took 5 bases from V and 0 from J, leaving 10 bases between them. Germline CDR1 reads SQVTM; CDR2 reads ANQGSEA. CDR3 residues: CSVLSRYQETQYF. Here the CDR3 DNA reads TGCAGCGTTCTATCCAGGTACCAAGAGACCCAGTACTTC.

V is TRBV4-1 and J is TRBJ1-5; possibly TRBD1 for D (5 bases). V was trimmed by 0 bases and J by 7 bases, leaving 13 bases between them. Germline V CDR1 and CDR2: MGHRA, YSYEKL. The CDR3 length is 15 residues. The DNA of the CDR3 is TGCGCCAGCAGCCAAGACCCAGGGTGGGACCAGCCCCAGCATTTT. Its translation is CASSQDPGWDQPQHF.

This chain links TRBV19 with TRBJ2-7; D ambiguous. Trimming shortened V by 3 bases and J by 2 bases, and 14 bases separated the two germline ends. Germline CDR1 is LNHDA and CDR2 is SQIVND (reference sequence). The CDR3 consists of 15 residues. The CDR3 region has the DNA TGTGCCAGTAGTATCACCCACACGGGTCCCTACGAGCAGTACTTC. It encodes CASSITHTGPYEQYF.

The V call is TRBV5-1, the J call TRBJ2-3; 11 bases align to TRBD2. CDR1 SGHRS and CDR2 YFSETQ come from the germline V gene. This CDR3 comprises 17 residues. After removal of 4 bases from V and 4 bases from J, the junction contained 11 bases not matched to a gene. Here the CDR3 reads CASSTKSGSGGADTQYF. The DNA of the CDR3 is TGCGCCAGCAGCACCAAGAGTGGTAGCGGGGGGGCAGATACGCAGTATTTT. Together with reference TRBV5-1 and TRBJ2-3, the CDR3 gives the full variable domain: KAGVTQTPRYLIKTRGQQVTLSCSPISGHRSVSWYQQTPGQGLQFLFEYFSETQRNKGNFPGRFSGRQFSNSRSEMNVSTLELGDSALYLCASSTKSGSGGADTQYFGPGTRLTVL.

This clone was picked up a small number of times. This rearrangement joins TRBV5-4 to TRBJ1-1, with 9 nucleotides matching TRBD1. Trimming removed 7 bases from V and 6 bases from J; junction bases left unmatched: 10. There are 14 residues in the CDR3. Germline loops: CDR1 SGHNT, CDR2 YYREEE (reference sequence). The CDR3 reads CASVRTGATPEAFF. The CDR3 DNA reads TGTGCCAGCGTCAGGACAGGGGCGACACCTGAAGCTTTCTTT.

Only one count was recorded for this clone. V gene TRBV28 combines with J gene TRBJ2-7; D is perhaps TRBD1 or TRBD2 (7 bases each). Trimming took off 7 bases at V and 3 bases at J, with 16 bases between the two ends. CDR3 length equals 14 residues. CDR1 is MDHEN and CDR2 is SYDVKM in the germline V gene. This CDR3 is CASTDSGGGYEQYF. CDR3 in DNA: TGTGCCAGCACCGATTCAGGGGGGGGCTACGAGCAGTACTTC.

The V gene is TRBV29-1, the J gene TRBJ1-2; TRBD1 aligns across 8 bases. Germline CDR1 SQVTM, CDR2 ANQGSEA. The CDR3 length is 11 residues. The V gene end was trimmed by 6 bases and the J gene end by 8 bases; junction bases not matched to a gene: 5. The CDR3 coding sequence is TGCAGCGTAGCAGGGGGCTGGGGCTACACCTTC. Its translation is CSVAGGWGYTF.

This sequence joins TRBV2 and TRBJ1-1; weak D call: TRBD1 (5 bases). The CDR3 has 13 amino acids. The germline V and J ends were trimmed by 8 bases and 0 bases, with 10 bases remaining between them. CDR1 and CDR2 (germline): SNHLY, FYNNEI. CDR3 protein: CASGQGLNTEAFF. DNA of the CDR3: TGTGCCAGCGGTCAGGGACTGAACACTGAAGCTTTCTTT.

The chain couples TRBV5-4 to TRBJ2-7, with D perhaps TRBD1 (6 bases). V was shortened by 1 base and J by 1 base, with 12 bases between the two germline ends. The V gene's germline CDR1 is SGHNT and CDR2 YYREEE (reference sequence). This CDR3 is 15 amino acids long. In DNA form, the CDR3 reads TGTGCCAGCAGCTTGCCAGGGGAAGGATCCTACGAGCAGTACTTC. Protein: CASSLPGEGSYEQYF.

The gene calls are TRBV14 and TRBJ2-1; 11 bases align to TRBD2. Germline CDR1 and CDR2: SGHDN and FVKESK. With V trimmed by 3 bases and J by 10 bases, 8 bases remained unmatched. The CDR3 loop spans 15 amino acids. DNA of the CDR3: TGTGCCAGCAGCCACTCTAGCGGGAGGCTCTGGGAGCAGTTCTTC. It specifies CASSHSSGRLWEQFF.

This clone was observed a handful of times. The CDR3 loop reads CASSRRQGAADPPNYGYTF. The CDR3 DNA reads TGTGCCAGCAGCCGAAGACAGGGTGCGGCAGACCCCCCAAACTATGGCTACACCTTC. The chain recombines TRBV4-2 with TRBJ1-2, with 7 bases aligning to TRBD1. After removal of 4 bases from V and 2 bases from J, the junction contained 19 bases not matched to a gene. Germline-derived CDR1 and CDR2 are LGHNA and YNFKEQ. The CDR3 length is 19 residues.

The chain joins TRBV7-3 to TRBJ1-1; 7 bases align to TRBD1. Germline V gives CDR1 SGHTA, CDR2 FQGTGA. Losses at the gene ends were 5 bases for V and 8 bases for J; bases not matched to a gene: 8. This CDR3 has 13 residues. The DNA of the CDR3 is TGTGCCAGCAGCCGTAACAGGGGATCCGAAGCTTTCTTT. This sequence encodes CASSRNRGSEAFF.

The genes are TRBV27 and TRBJ2-4; TRBD1 matches 8 bases. CDR1 is MNHEY, CDR2 SMNVEV, per germline (reference sequence). This CDR3 spans 13 amino acids. Trimming at V came to 2 bases and at J to 7 bases, leaving 1 base not matched to a gene. The CDR3 here is CASSLNRGNIQYF. DNA of the CDR3: TGTGCCAGCAGTTTAAACAGGGGGAACATTCAGTACTTC.

The rearrangement uses TRBV4-2 and TRBJ2-5; possible D gene TRBD2, 7 bases. Looked up from germline, CDR1 is LGHNA and CDR2 is YNFKEQ. The V and J ends lost 4 bases and 2 bases respectively, with 17 bases between them. The CDR3 is 16 residues long. CDR3 sequence: CASSLTESGTQETQYF. The CDR3 DNA reads TGTGCCAGCAGCCTGACGGAAAGCGGGACACAAGAGACCCAGTACTTC.

The gene calls are TRBV5-1 and TRBJ2-5; tentatively, D is TRBD1 (6 bases). With 4 bases removed from V and 4 bases from J, the gap between germline ends came to 11 bases. The CDR3 is made up of 13 amino acids. Per the germline V gene, CDR1 is SGHRS and CDR2 is YFSETQ. CDR3 bases: TGCGCCAGCAGCCCACAGGGCCCAGAGACCCAGTACTTC. Protein: CASSPQGPETQYF.

The chain employs TRBV21-1 and TRBJ1-3. TRBV21-1 is described as a pseudogene. This CDR3 spans 19 amino acids. For the CDR3, the DNA is TGTGCCAGCAGCAAAGTCTTTGAGGCAGAGCACTCCTCTGGAAACACCATATATTTT. Its protein is CASSKVFEAEHSSGNTIYF.

The V call is TRBV14, the J call TRBJ2-7, with 8 bases matching TRBD2. Germline values: CDR1 SGHDN, CDR2 FVKESK. V was clipped by 8 bases and J by 5 bases; unmatched bases: 11. This CDR3 has 14 amino acids. Here the CDR3 DNA reads TGTGCCAGCGGCCCAGCGGGGGCAAGGAACGAGCAGTACTTC. It codes for CASGPAGARNEQYF. The full variable domain, completed using reference TRBV14 and TRBJ2-7, is EAGVTQFPSHSVIEKGQTVTLRCDPISGHDNLYWYRRVMGKEIKFLLHFVKESKQDESGMPNNRFLAERTGGTYSTLKVQPAELEDSGVYFCASGPAGARNEQYFGPGTRLTVT.